This record covers a single T cell receptor beta chain. CDR3 size: 15 residues. Germline CDR1 and CDR2: SGHRS and YFSETQ. Deletions cut 0 bases from V and 0 bases from J, with 10 bases between. The data stem from a study of blood T cell repertoires in COVID-19. The table came from immunoSEQ multiplex PCR; TCRdb's copy has only in-frame clones and leaves some out. The sample has fewer than 150,000 clones; more than 80% are singletons. This TCR was recovered from a woman over 75 in a cohort sampled during active or convalescent COVID-19. The chain carries TRBV5-1 and TRBJ2-7; D is possibly TRBD1 (5 bases). Sequenced sample: peripheral blood. CDR3 sequence (DNA): TGCGCCAGCAGCTTGGAAGGGGCGATCTCCTACGAGCAGTACTTC. Its translation is CASSLEGAISYEQYF.